The present TCR beta chain was sequenced within a study of identical twins. Overall study findings and caveats: Possibly, invariant MAIT and iNKT cells partly confounded zero-insertion analyses. For cord blood, abundant beta clonotypes had fewer insertions, unlike memory repertoires, which showed none.

The germline V gene encodes CDR1 KGHSH and CDR2 LQKENI. The CDR3 loop spans 16 amino acids. V lost 8 bases to trimming and J lost 0 bases; unmatched junction nucleotides: 8. From the 5' RACE reads, TCRdb called clonotypes with MiXCR, one entry per CDR3 protein. The repertoire holds roughly 570,000 distinct CDR3 sequences, 9.6% seen once, with 2.5% to 3.5% in the top ten. A word on this clonotype: The antigen remains undetermined.

This sample was also put to use in a study of yellow fever vaccine responses in identical twins. That report adds: Twins reportedly had a vaccine T cell response that seemed partly convergent, partly personalized.

The chain uses TRBV18 and TRBJ2-1; 9 nucleotides agree with TRBD1. The TCR was taken from a woman younger than 35 in good health. The specimen was PBMCs. The CDR3 coding sequence is TGTGCCAGCACCCAACAGGGGGCAAGCTCCTACAATGAGCAGTTCTTC. Amino acid sequence: CASTQQGASSYNEQFF.